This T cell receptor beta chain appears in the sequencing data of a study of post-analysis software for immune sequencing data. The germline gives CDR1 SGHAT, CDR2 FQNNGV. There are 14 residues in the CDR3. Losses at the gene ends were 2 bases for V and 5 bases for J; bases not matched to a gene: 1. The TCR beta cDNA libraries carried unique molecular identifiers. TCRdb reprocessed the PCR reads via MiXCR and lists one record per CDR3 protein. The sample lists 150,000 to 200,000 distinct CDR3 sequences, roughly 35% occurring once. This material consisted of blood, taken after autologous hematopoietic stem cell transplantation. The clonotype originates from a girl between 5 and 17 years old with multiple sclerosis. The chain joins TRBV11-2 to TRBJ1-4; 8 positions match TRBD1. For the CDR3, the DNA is TGTGCCAGCAGCTTAAGACAGGGGAATGAAAAACTGTTTTTT. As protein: CASSLRQGNEKLFF.